This T cell receptor (beta chain) was captured by sequencing in a study of blood T cell repertoires in COVID-19. Across the study: Italy, Spain and the United States were the sources of the convalescent and acute COVID-19 samples. Sources were T cells, B-cell-depleted T cells, or PBMCs; the material itself was cDNA or gDNA.

The CDR3 is made up of 16 amino acids. J gave up 0 bases and V 4 bases, and 4 bases lay outside the gene matches. Germline V gene lookup returns CDR1 SGHDN and CDR2 FVKESK. Authors' analysis steps: From reference gene primer amplification, estimates of nucleated cell counts were derived. Method: immunoSEQ multiplex PCR; TCRdb's copy keeps in-frame clones and lacks some. V and J calls and clone size come straight from that table; D and trimming were deduced from the DNA. The table lists some 320,000 clones, around 85% of them singletons. The chain employs TRBV14 and TRBJ2-2; 8 bases are shared with TRBD1. The sample consisted of peripheral blood. The TCR comes from a human donor in a cohort sampled during active COVID-19. CDR3 region: CASSPQGQANTGELFF. The CDR3 DNA reads as TGTGCCAGCAGCCCCCAGGGACAGGCGAACACCGGGGAGCTGTTTTTT.